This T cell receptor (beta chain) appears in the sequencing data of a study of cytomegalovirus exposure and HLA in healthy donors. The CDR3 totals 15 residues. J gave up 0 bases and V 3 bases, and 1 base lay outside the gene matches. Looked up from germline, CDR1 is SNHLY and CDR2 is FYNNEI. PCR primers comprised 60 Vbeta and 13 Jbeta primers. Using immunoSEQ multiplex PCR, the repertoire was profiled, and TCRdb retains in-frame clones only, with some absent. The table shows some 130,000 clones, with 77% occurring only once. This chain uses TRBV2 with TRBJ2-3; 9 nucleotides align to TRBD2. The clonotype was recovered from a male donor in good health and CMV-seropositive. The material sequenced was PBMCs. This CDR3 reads CASSDAGGSTDTQYF. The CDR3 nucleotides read TGTGCCAGCAGTGATGCGGGGGGGAGCACAGATACGCAGTATTTT.